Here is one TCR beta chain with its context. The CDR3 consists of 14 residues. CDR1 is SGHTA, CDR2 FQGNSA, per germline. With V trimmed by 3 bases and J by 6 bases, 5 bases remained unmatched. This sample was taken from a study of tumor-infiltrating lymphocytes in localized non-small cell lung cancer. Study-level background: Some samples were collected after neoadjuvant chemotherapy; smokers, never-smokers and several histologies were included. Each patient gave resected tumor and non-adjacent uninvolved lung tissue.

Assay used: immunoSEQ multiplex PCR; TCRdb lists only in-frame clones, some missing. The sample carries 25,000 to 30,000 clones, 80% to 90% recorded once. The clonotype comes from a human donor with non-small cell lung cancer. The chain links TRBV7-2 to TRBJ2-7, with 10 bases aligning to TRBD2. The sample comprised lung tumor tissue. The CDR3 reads CASSFSGGPGEQYF. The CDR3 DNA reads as TGTGCCAGCAGCTTTAGCGGGGGGCCGGGCGAGCAGTACTTC. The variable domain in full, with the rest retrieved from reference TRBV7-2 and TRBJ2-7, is GAGVSQSPSNKVTEKGKDVELRCDPISGHTALYWYRQSLGQGLEFLIYFQGNSAPDKSGLPSDRFSAERTGGSVSTLTIQRTQQEDSAVYLCASSFSGGPGEQYFGPGTRLTVT.